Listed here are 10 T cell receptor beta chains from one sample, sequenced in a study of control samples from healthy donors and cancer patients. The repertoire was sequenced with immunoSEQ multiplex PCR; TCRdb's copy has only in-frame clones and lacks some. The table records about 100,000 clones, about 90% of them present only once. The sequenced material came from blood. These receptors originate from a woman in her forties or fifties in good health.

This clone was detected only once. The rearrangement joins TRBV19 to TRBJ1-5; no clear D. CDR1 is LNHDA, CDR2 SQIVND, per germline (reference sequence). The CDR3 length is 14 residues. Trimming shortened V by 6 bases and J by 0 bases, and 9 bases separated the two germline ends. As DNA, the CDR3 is TGTGCCAGTAGGCCCGACGGTAGCAATCAGCCCCAGCATTTT. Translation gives CASRPDGSNQPQHF.

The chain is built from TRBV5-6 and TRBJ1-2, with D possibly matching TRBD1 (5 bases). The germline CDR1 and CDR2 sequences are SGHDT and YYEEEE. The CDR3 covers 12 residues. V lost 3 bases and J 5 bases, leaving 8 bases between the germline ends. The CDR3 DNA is TGTGCCAGCAGCTGGGGGGGTTATGGCTACACCTTC. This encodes CASSWGGYGYTF.

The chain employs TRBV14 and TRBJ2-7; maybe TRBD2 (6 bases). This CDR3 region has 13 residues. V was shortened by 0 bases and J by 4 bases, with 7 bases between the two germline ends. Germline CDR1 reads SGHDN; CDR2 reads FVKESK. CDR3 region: CASSQDGGYEQYV. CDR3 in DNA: TGTGCCAGCAGCCAAGACGGAGGGTACGAGCAGTACGTC.

The CDR3: CSVSSGRSGDTQYF. For the CDR3, the DNA is TGCAGCGTTTCTAGCGGGAGGTCGGGAGATACGCAGTATTTT. The chain joins TRBV29-1 to TRBJ2-3, with 11 bases fitting TRBD2. This CDR3 region has 14 residues. The germline V gene encodes CDR1 SQVTM and CDR2 ANQGSEA. With 5 bases clipped from V and 5 bases from J, the junction kept 6 bases outside the gene matches.

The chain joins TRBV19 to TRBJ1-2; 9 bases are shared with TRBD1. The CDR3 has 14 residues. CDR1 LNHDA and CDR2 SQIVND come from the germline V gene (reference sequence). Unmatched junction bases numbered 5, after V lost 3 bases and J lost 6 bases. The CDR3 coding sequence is TGTGCCAGTAGTATGGGGGACAGGGTGGATGGCTACACCTTC. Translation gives CASSMGDRVDGYTF. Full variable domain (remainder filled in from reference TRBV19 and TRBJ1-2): DGGITQSPKYLFRKEGQNVTLSCEQNLNHDAMYWYRQDPGQGLRLIYYSQIVNDFQKGDIAEGYSVSREKKESFPLTVTSAQKNPTAFYLCASSMGDRVDGYTFGSGTRLTVV.

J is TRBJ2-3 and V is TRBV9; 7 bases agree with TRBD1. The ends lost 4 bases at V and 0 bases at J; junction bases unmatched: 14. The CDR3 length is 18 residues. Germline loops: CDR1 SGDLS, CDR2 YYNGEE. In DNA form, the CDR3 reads TGTGCCAGCAGCCCTAGGGGGCGTACGTCAACTAGCACAGATACGCAGTATTTT. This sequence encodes CASSPRGRTSTSTDTQYF.

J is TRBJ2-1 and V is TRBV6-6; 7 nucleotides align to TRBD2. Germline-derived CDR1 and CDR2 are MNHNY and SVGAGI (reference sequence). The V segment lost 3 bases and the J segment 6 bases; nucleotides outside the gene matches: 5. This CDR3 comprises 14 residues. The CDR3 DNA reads TGTGCCAGCAGTTATTCGACTAGCATCAATGAGCAGTTCTTC. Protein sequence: CASSYSTSINEQFF.

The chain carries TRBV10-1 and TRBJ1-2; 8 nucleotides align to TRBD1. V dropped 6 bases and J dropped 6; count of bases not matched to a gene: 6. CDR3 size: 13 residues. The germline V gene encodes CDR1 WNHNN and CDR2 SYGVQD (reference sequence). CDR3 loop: CASSYGTGDGYTF. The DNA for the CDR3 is TGCGCCAGCAGCTACGGGACAGGAGATGGCTACACCTTC.

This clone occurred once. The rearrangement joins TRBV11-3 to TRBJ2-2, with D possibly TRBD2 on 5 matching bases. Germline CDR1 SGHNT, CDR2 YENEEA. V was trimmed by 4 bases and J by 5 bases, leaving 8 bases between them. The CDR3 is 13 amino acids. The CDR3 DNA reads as TGTGCCAGCAGCTGGACTGAAACCGGGGAGCTGTTTTTT. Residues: CASSWTETGELFF.

CDR3 in DNA: TGTGCCAGCATCGGGCAGCTACAGGGGGTTGATGGCTACACCTTC. Protein product: CASIGQLQGVDGYTF. V is TRBV6-5 and J is TRBJ1-2; 8 positions agree with TRBD1. Germline loops: CDR1 MNHEY, CDR2 SVGAGI. The CDR3 is 15 residues long. With 7 bases clipped from V and 6 bases from J, the junction kept 13 bases outside the gene matches.